This T cell receptor beta chain was captured by sequencing in a study of metastatic and nonmetastatic thyroid tumors. Study findings and constraints: When malignant thyroid tumors were compared with benign nodules, TCR beta diversity was reportedly significantly higher in the malignant tumors. This held in both blood and tumor samples.

CDR1 is KGHDR and CDR2 is SFDVKD in the germline V gene. The V segment lost 4 bases and the J segment 7 bases; nucleotides outside the gene matches: 10. The CDR3 consists of 16 residues. Thyroid surgery had not been preceded by any treatment in any patient. Using MiXCR, TCRdb reanalyzed the PCR reads. The sample has approximately 6,400 clones, roughly 32% seen once; the top ten hold around 23%. Concerning this clone: The antigen is not known.

J is TRBJ2-2 and V is TRBV24-1; 8 bases match TRBD1. This receptor was taken from a female donor with papillary thyroid cancer or a benign thyroid nodule (not recorded which). Some clones in this sample may be carry-over from other donors' samples. Sequencing was done on a sample of tumor tissue. In DNA, the CDR3 is TGTGCCACCAGTGACCGACGACAGGGGTCCATCGGGGAGCTGTTTTTT. As protein: CATSDRRQGSIGELFF.